This T cell receptor beta chain was recovered during a study of shared clonotypes between healthy human individuals. Profiling relied on immunoSEQ multiplex PCR, and the TCRdb table lists in-frame clones only, not all of them. The sample lists 400,000 to 500,000 clones, around 80% occurring once. The donor cohort consisted entirely of Caucasian adults residing in Nashville, Tennessee. The sequenced sample consisted of PBMCs. This receptor was obtained from a woman in her 40s in good health. Some clones in this sample may be carry-over from other donors' samples.

The CDR3 region has the DNA TGTGCCAGCAGCTTAGGGGTCGGAATCTACGAGCAGTACTTC. Protein: CASSLGVGIYEQYF. The rearrangement uses TRBV11-2 and TRBJ2-7; no clear D gene. CDR1 and CDR2 (germline): SGHAT, FQNNGV. The germline V and J ends were trimmed by 1 base and 3 bases, with 10 bases remaining between them. CDR3 size: 14 residues.